What follows are 27 T cell receptor beta chains derived from one specimen sequenced in a study of blood T cell repertoires in COVID-19. TCRdb keeps only in-frame clones here, not all; method: immunoSEQ multiplex PCR. Among almost 250,000 clones listed, about 82% were seen once. Input material: PBMCs or T cells enriched from blood (not recorded which). All receptors come from a woman between 50 and 59 years old with acute COVID-19.

The chain uses TRBV5-1 and TRBJ1-2; 8 bases are shared with TRBD1. The CDR3 consists of 14 residues. With V trimmed by 6 bases and J by 3 bases, 7 bases remained unmatched. Germline values: CDR1 SGHRS, CDR2 YFSETQ. The CDR3 region has the DNA TGCGCCAGCAAGGGGGACAGGCAGGACTATGGCTACACCTTC. Translated: CASKGDRQDYGYTF.

This chain uses TRBV7-3 with TRBJ1-1; 7 bases line up with TRBD1. The CDR3 contains 16 residues. With 2 bases clipped from V and 0 bases from J, the junction kept 6 bases outside the gene matches. Per germline, CDR1 SGHTA and CDR2 FQGTGA. The chain's CDR3 is CASSLGDRQMNTEAFF. Here the CDR3 DNA reads TGTGCCAGCAGCTTAGGGGACAGACAAATGAACACTGAAGCTTTCTTT.

The rearrangement uses TRBV27 and TRBJ1-6; 7 bases fit TRBD1. Germline-derived CDR1 and CDR2 are MNHEY and SMNVEV (reference sequence). After removal of 4 bases from V and 0 bases from J, the junction contained 3 bases not matched to a gene. The CDR3 loop spans 16 amino acids. The CDR3 DNA follows: TGTGCCAGCAGTTCGGACAGGACCTCCTATAATTCACCCCTCCACTTT. It is translated as CASSSDRTSYNSPLHF.

This clone occurred a few times. This rearrangement joins TRBV5-4 to TRBJ2-1; tentatively, D is TRBD2 (5 bases). The CDR3 is made up of 13 amino acids. V was clipped by 4 bases and J by 5 bases, with 10 bases between them. Germline V CDR1 and CDR2: SGHNT, YYREEE (reference sequence). CDR3 bases: TGTGCCAGCAGCCTTGGACTTAACAATGAGCAGTTCTTC. This codes for CASSLGLNNEQFF.

The count of this clone is one. The rearrangement links TRBV3-1 (or the pseudogene TRBV3-2) to TRBJ1-1; perhaps TRBD1 as D (5 bases). The CDR3 runs to 15 residues. V lost 1 base and J 1 base, leaving 10 bases between the germline ends. The germline CDR1 and CDR2 sequences are LGHDT and YNNKEL (reference sequence). As DNA, the CDR3 is TGTGCCAGCAGCCAAGTAACAGGTCAGAACACTGAAGCTTTCTTT. It is translated as CASSQVTGQNTEAFF.

The chain carries TRBV15 and TRBJ1-6; 11 bases map to TRBD1. V lost 5 bases to trimming and J lost 8 bases; unmatched junction nucleotides: 2. Germline CDR1 is LNHNV and CDR2 is YYDKDF (reference sequence). The CDR3 has 14 residues. This chain's CDR3 is CATSWGQGDSPLHF. CDR3 coding DNA: TGTGCCACCAGCTGGGGACAGGGGGATTCACCCCTCCACTTT.

The chain links TRBV18 to TRBJ2-5, with 11 bases that match TRBD2. Trimming took 0 bases from V and 4 from J; bases not matched to a gene: 1. This CDR3 contains 15 residues. Germline lookup yields CDR1 KGHSH and CDR2 LQKENI. This chain's CDR3 is CASSPPGTSGETQYF. The CDR3 DNA reads TGTGCCAGCTCACCACCGGGGACTAGCGGAGAGACCCAGTACTTC.

In its sample, this clone was seen once. Distinct nucleotide sequences in the sample also encode this CDR3. The V call is TRBV5-1, the J call TRBJ1-4; TRBD1 might be the D (5 bases). CDR3 size: 15 residues. Germline V lookup: CDR1 SGHRS, CDR2 YFSETQ. V gave up 3 bases and J gave up 0 bases, with 9 bases separating them. The CDR3 coding sequence is TGCGCCAGCAGCTCCACAGGTGCAACTAATGAAAAACTGTTTTTT. Residues: CASSSTGATNEKLFF.

The rearrangement joins TRBV15 to TRBJ1-1; 10 bases align to TRBD1. CDR3 length equals 16 residues. Unmatched junction bases numbered 10, after V lost 0 bases and J lost 9 bases. Germline CDR1 LNHNV, CDR2 YYDKDF (reference sequence). CDR3 sequence: CATSRDATGGAWKAFF. DNA of the CDR3: TGTGCCACCAGCAGAGATGCGACAGGGGGCGCGTGGAAAGCTTTCTTT.

V usage is TRBV19 and J usage is TRBJ1-3; D uncertain. V dropped 3 bases and J dropped 4 bases, with 10 bases sitting between them. The CDR3 sequence is 14 residues long. Germline V gene sequence: CDR1 LNHDA, CDR2 SQIVND (reference sequence). Here the CDR3 DNA reads TGTGCCAGTAGTATGGCGGGCCTAGGAAACACCATATATTTT. This codes for CASSMAGLGNTIYF. Supplemented by reference TRBV19 and TRBJ1-3, the full variable domain reads DGGITQSPKYLFRKEGQNVTLSCEQNLNHDAMYWYRQDPGQGLRLIYYSQIVNDFQKGDIAEGYSVSREKKESFPLTVTSAQKNPTAFYLCASSMAGLGNTIYFGEGSWLTVV.

The V call is TRBV18, the J call TRBJ1-2; D is unclear. Germline V gene lookup returns CDR1 KGHSH and CDR2 LQKENI. There are 15 residues in the CDR3. V lost 6 bases, J lost 0 bases, and 14 bases lay in between. This CDR3 reads CASSREGIANYGYTF. The CDR3 bases are TGTGCCAGCTCTCGGGAGGGCATCGCTAACTATGGCTACACCTTC.

This clone was seen more than once but under ten times. V gene TRBV6-1 combines with J gene TRBJ2-7; 8 positions match TRBD2. V shed 3 bases, J shed 6 bases, and the junction held 10 bases outside the gene matches. The CDR3 is made up of 15 amino acids. Germline V lookup: CDR1 MNHNS, CDR2 SASEGT. The CDR3 bases are TGTGCCAGCAGTGACGAGGGCGCGGGGGGCGTCGAGCAGTACTTC. Translating it yields CASSDEGAGGVEQYF.

The V gene is TRBV9, the J gene TRBJ1-2, with D hard to call. CDR3 length: 13 residues. Trimming shortened V by 0 bases and J by 8 bases, and 11 bases separated the two germline ends. Germline values: CDR1 SGDLS, CDR2 YYNGEE. The CDR3 is CASSVDPKLGYTF. CDR3 sequence (DNA): TGTGCCAGCAGCGTAGACCCTAAGCTGGGCTACACCTTC.

In its sample, this clone was seen once. The CDR3 nucleotides read TGTGCCAGCAGTTTAGAGGCGGCGACGGGAAACACCATATATTTT. Protein sequence: CASSLEAATGNTIYF. J is TRBJ1-3 and V is TRBV27; D ambiguous. The CDR3 contains 15 residues. The ends were cut back, 2 bases at V and 4 bases at J, with 12 bases in the middle. Germline V gene sequence: CDR1 MNHEY, CDR2 SMNVEV (reference sequence).

The chain links TRBV12-3 or TRBV12-4 to TRBJ1-2, with D possibly matching TRBD1 (6 bases). V lost 6 bases, J lost 8 bases, and 16 bases lay in between. This CDR3 has 13 residues. The CDR3 loop is CASRVQGERGYTF. CDR3 DNA: TGTGCCAGCAGGGTACAGGGCGAAAGGGGCTACACCTTC.

V is TRBV5-1 and J is TRBJ2-5, with 10 bases matching TRBD2. V shed 2 bases, J shed 0 bases, and the junction held 10 bases outside the gene matches. In germline, CDR1 is SGHRS, CDR2 YFSETQ. CDR3 length: 18 amino acids. CDR3 in DNA: TGCGCCAGCAGCTTCCGTCTAGCGGGGGCCAAGTACCAAGAGACCCAGTACTTC. As protein: CASSFRLAGAKYQETQYF.

V is TRBV5-4 and J is TRBJ1-2; no reliable D call. The V gene's germline CDR1 is SGHNT and CDR2 YYREEE (reference sequence). The CDR3 runs to 15 residues. The V gene lost 3 bases and the J gene lost 3 bases, with 15 bases spanning the gap. The CDR3 here is CASSSPGRVHYGYTF. The DNA for the CDR3 is TGTGCCAGCAGCTCGCCCGGGAGGGTACACTATGGCTACACCTTC.

Of note for this clone: The same CDR3 is also encoded by other DNA sequences in this sample. This chain uses TRBV18 with TRBJ1-1; TRBD1 aligns across 7 bases. V dropped 3 bases and J dropped 3; count of bases not matched to a gene: 4. The germline V gene encodes CDR1 KGHSH and CDR2 LQKENI. The CDR3 spans 14 residues. CDR3 sequence: CASSPTQGDTEAFF. The CDR3 DNA reads TGTGCCAGCTCACCCACGCAGGGGGACACTGAAGCTTTCTTT.

The chain is built from TRBV27 and TRBJ2-7; 10 bases line up with TRBD1. The CDR3 spans 22 residues. CDR1 and CDR2 from the germline V gene are MNHEY and SMNVEV (reference sequence). The J segment lost 4 bases and the V segment lost 5 bases, leaving 29 bases of the junction unmatched. In DNA form, the CDR3 reads TGTGCCAGCAGTACGACAGGGGGCTTCGCTTCGGAGCAGGGTGGAGCACGGTACGAGCAGTACTTC. It encodes CASSTTGGFASEQGGARYEQYF.

The chain has TRBV18 and TRBJ1-2; 12 bases fit TRBD1. With V trimmed by 4 bases and J by 5 bases, 2 bases remained unmatched. Germline assignment: CDR1 KGHSH and CDR2 LQKENI. The CDR3 contains 14 residues. The CDR3 DNA sequence: TGTGCCAGCTCACAGGGACAGGGGGCATATGGCTACACCTTC. Its protein is CASSQGQGAYGYTF.

J is TRBJ1-2 and V is TRBV30; D uncertain. From germline, CDR1 is GTSNPN and CDR2 SVGIG (reference sequence). The V end lost 4 bases, the J end lost 4 bases, and 10 bases lay between the germline ends. The CDR3 has 12 residues. This CDR3 is CAWTIGSYGYTF. CDR3 bases: TGTGCCTGGACTATTGGGAGCTATGGCTACACCTTC. Full variable domain (missing parts from reference TRBV30 and TRBJ1-2): SQTIHQWPATLVQPVGSPLSLECTVEGTSNPNLYWYRQAAGRGLQLLFYSVGIGQISSEVPQNLSASRPQDRQFILSSKKLLLSDSGFYLCAWTIGSYGYTFGSGTRLTVV.

The chain joins TRBV6-5 to TRBJ2-7; D is perhaps TRBD1 (5 bases). V lost 2 bases and J 9 bases, leaving 17 bases between the germline ends. The CDR3 consists of 14 residues. Germline V gene data show CDR1 as MNHEY and CDR2 as SVGAGI. In DNA form, the CDR3 reads TGTGCCAGCAGTTACGAACAGCCGGAAAGGGGGCAGTACTTC. This sequence encodes CASSYEQPERGQYF.

This sequence joins TRBV9 and TRBJ2-5, with TRBD1 as a possible D gene (6 bases). Trimming pared 0 bases from V and 4 bases from J, leaving 10 bases between. CDR1 is SGDLS, CDR2 YYNGEE, per germline. The CDR3 is 14 residues long. In nucleotides, the CDR3 is TGTGCCAGCAGCGTAGATCAGGGGCTAGAGACCCAGTACTTC. This gives the protein CASSVDQGLETQYF.

The CDR3 region is CASRVAEQNTEAFF. The CDR3, as DNA: TGCGCCAGCAGGGTGGCGGAGCAAAACACTGAAGCTTTCTTT. The chain uses TRBV5-1 and TRBJ1-1; no clear D. Trimming removed 5 bases from V and 2 bases from J, with 13 bases in between. CDR3 size: 14 residues. Per germline, CDR1 SGHRS and CDR2 YFSETQ.

This clone is a singleton in its sample. The rearrangement uses TRBV12-3 or TRBV12-4 and TRBJ2-7; D is undetermined. Trimming removed 4 bases at V and 5 bases at J, with 9 bases between. The CDR3 is made up of 12 amino acids. CDR3 residues: CASSSWPDEQYF. The CDR3 DNA reads TGTGCCAGCAGTTCTTGGCCCGACGAGCAGTACTTC.

This clone has just one count. The chain has TRBV9 and TRBJ1-4; TRBD1 matches 10 bases. In germline, CDR1 is SGDLS, CDR2 YYNGEE. Trimming at V came to 4 bases and at J to 7 bases, leaving 7 bases not matched to a gene. The CDR3 loop spans 15 amino acids. For the CDR3, the DNA is TGTGCCAGCAGCATCGCCGGGACAGGGGCTGAAAAACTGTTTTTT. This translates into CASSIAGTGAEKLFF.

This chain joins TRBV25-1 and TRBJ1-5; the match to TRBD1 covers 8 bases. The V segment lost 10 bases and the J segment 0 bases; nucleotides outside the gene matches: 5. Per germline, CDR1 MGHDK and CDR2 SYGVNS. The CDR3 covers 14 residues. The CDR3 region is CANPTGDSNQPQHF. The DNA for the CDR3 is TGTGCCAACCCGACAGGGGATAGCAATCAGCCCCAGCATTTT.